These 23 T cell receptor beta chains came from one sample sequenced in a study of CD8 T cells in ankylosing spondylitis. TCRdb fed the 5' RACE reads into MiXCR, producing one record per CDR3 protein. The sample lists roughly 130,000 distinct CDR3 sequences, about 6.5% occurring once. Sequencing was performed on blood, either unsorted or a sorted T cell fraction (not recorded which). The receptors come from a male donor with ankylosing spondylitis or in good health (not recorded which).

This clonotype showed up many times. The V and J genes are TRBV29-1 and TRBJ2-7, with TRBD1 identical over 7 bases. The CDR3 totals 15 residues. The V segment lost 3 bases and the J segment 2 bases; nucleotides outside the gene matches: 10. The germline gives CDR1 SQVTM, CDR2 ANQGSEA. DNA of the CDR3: TGCAGCGTTGAGTTGAGGGGGCGAGGAACCTACGAGCAGTACTTC. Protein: CSVELRGRGTYEQYF.

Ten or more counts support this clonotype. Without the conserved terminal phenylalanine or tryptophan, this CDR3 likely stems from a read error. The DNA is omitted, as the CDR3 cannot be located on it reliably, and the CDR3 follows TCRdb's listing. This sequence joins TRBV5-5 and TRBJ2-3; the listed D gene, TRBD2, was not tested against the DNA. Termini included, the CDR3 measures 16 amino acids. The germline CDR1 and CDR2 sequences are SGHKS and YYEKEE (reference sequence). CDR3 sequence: CASSLGGLLAGERNPL.

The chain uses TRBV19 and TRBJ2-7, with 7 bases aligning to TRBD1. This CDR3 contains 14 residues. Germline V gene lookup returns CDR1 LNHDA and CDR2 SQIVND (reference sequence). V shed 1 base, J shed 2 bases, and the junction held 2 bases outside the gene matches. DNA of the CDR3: TGTGCCAGTAGTATAGGACAGGGTACCTACGAGCAGTACTTC. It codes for CASSIGQGTYEQYF.

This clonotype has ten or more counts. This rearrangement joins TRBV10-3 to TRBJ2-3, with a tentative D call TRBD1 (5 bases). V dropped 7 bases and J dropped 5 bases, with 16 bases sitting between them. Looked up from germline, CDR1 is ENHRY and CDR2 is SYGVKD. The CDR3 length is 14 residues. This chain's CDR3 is CAIMAGKRKDTQYF. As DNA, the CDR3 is TGTGCCATCATGGCAGGGAAAAGAAAAGATACGCAGTATTTT.

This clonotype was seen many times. The CDR3 DNA is TGTGCCAGCAGTCCCCAGGGGGCGATAATCACCGGGGAGCTGTTTTTT. Residues: CASSPQGAIITGELFF. This chain links TRBV12-3 or TRBV12-4 with TRBJ2-2; 8 bases match TRBD1. Germline trimming cut 5 bases from V and 4 bases from J; bases unmatched to any gene: 9. This CDR3 contains 16 residues.

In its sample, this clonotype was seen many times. Written as DNA, the CDR3 is TGCTCAGCGGGCCACAATGAGCAGTTCTTC. This gives the protein CSAGHNEQFF. The V gene is TRBV20-1, the J gene TRBJ2-1; tentatively, D is TRBD2 (6 bases). The CDR3 sequence is 10 residues long. Germline V gene data show CDR1 as DFQATT and CDR2 as SNEGSKA (reference sequence).

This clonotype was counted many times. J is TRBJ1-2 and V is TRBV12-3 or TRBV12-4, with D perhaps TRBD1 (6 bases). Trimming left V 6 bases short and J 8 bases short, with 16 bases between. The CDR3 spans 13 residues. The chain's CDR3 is CASSGQIVGGYTF. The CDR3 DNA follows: TGTGCCAGCAGCGGACAGATTGTTGGAGGCTACACCTTC.

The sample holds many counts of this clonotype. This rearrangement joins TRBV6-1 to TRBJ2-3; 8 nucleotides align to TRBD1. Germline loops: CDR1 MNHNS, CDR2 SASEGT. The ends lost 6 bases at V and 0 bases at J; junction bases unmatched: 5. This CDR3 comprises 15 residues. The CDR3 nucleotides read TGTGCCAGCAGCTTGGGACAGGTTAGCACAGATACGCAGTATTTT. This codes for CASSLGQVSTDTQYF.

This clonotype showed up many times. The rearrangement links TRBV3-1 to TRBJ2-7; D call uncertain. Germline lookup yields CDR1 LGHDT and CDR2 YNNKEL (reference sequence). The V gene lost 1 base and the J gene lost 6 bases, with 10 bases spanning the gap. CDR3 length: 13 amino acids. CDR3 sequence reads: CASSQGAEREQYF. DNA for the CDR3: TGTGCCAGCAGCCAAGGGGCAGAACGCGAGCAGTACTTC.

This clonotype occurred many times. CDR3 DNA sequence: TGCGCCAGCAGCTTCGACAGGGCGATGAACGAGCAGTACTTC. Protein sequence: CASSFDRAMNEQYF. The gene calls are TRBV5-1 and TRBJ2-7, with TRBD1 identical over 7 bases. Losses at the gene ends were 2 bases for V and 5 bases for J; bases not matched to a gene: 7. Per the germline V gene, CDR1 is SGHRS and CDR2 is YFSETQ. The CDR3 extends over 14 amino acids.

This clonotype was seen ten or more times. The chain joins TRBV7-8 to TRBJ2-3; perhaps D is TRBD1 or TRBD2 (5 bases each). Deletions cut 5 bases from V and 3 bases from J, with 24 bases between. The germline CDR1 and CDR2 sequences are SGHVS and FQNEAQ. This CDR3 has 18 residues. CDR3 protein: CASSPHHGVRGVTDTQYF. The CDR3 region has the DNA TGTGCCAGCAGCCCCCACCATGGGGTGAGGGGTGTTACAGATACGCAGTATTTT.

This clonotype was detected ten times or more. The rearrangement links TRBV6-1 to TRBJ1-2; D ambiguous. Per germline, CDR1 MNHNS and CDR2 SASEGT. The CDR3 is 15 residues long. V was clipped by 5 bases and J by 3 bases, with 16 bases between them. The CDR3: CASSPYLAVDYGYTF. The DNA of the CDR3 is TGTGCCAGCAGTCCATATCTAGCGGTAGACTATGGCTACACCTTC.

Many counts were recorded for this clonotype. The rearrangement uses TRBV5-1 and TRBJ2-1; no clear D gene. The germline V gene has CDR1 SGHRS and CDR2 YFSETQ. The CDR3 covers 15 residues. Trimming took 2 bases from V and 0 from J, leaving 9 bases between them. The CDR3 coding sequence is TGCGCCAGCAGCTTAGACGTAAGCTCCTACAATGAGCAGTTCTTC. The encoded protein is CASSLDVSSYNEQFF.

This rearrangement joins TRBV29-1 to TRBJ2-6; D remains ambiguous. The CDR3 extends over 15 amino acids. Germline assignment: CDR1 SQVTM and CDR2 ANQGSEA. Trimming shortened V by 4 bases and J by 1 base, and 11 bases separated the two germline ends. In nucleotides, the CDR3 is TGCAGCGTTGGTTATACCAGGTCTGGGGCCAACGTCCTGACTTTC. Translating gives CSVGYTRSGANVLTF.

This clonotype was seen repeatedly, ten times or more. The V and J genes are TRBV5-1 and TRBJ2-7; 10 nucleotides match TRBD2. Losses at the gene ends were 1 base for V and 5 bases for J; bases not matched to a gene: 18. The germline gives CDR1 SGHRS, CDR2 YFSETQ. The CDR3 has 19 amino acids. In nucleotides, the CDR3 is TGCGCCAGCAGCTTGCGGCAGGGAGAGCTAGCGGGAGTTCCAGACGAGCAGTACTTC. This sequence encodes CASSLRQGELAGVPDEQYF.

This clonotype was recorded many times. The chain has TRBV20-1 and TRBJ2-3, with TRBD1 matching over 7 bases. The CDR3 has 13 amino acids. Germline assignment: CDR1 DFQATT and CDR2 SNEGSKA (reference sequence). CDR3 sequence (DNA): TGCAGCCACCAAGTTTCAGGGGGAGATACGCAGTATTTT. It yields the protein CSHQVSGGDTQYF.

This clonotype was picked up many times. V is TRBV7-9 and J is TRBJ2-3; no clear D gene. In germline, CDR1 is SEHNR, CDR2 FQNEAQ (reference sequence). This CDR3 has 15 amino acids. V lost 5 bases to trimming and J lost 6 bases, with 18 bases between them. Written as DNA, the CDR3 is TGTGCCAGCAGCCAAAGGGTGGGCTTTGCGGATACGCAGTATTTT. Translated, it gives CASSQRVGFADTQYF.

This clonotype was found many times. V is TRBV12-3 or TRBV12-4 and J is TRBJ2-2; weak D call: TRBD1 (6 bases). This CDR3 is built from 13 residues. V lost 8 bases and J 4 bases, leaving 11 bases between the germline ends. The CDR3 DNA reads TGTGCCAGCCAGGGGCCCAGCACCGGGGAGCTGTTTTTT. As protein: CASQGPSTGELFF.

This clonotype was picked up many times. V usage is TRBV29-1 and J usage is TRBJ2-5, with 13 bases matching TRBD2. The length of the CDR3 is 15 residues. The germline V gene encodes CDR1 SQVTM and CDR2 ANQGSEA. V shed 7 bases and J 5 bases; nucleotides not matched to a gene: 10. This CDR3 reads CSAYGLAGVGETQYF. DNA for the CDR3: TGCAGCGCGTATGGACTAGCGGGAGTAGGGGAGACCCAGTACTTC.

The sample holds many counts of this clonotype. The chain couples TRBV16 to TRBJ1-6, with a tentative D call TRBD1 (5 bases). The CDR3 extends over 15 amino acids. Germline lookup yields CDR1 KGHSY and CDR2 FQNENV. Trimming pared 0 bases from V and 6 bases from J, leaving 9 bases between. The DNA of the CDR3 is TGTGCCAGCAGCCAATCCCCCGGGGGTAATTCACCCCTCCACTTT. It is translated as CASSQSPGGNSPLHF.

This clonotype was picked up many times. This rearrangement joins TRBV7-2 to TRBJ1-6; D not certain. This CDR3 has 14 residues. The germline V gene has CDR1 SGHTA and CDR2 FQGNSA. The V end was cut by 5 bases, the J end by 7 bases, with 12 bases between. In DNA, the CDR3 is TGTGCCAGCAGCCTAACCGTTCTCAATTCACCCCTCCACTTT. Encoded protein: CASSLTVLNSPLHF.

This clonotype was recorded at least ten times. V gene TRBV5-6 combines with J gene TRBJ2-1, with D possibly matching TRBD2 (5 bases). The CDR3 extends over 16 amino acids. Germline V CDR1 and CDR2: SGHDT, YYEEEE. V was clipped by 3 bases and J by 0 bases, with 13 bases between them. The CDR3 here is CASSSNRGSSYNEQFF. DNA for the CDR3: TGTGCCAGCAGCTCCAATCGGGGAAGCTCCTACAATGAGCAGTTCTTC.

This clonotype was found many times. CDR3 DNA: TGTGCCAGCAGCGCCGCCGGGACACAAGGCCACAATGAGCAGTTCTTC. Its protein is CASSAAGTQGHNEQFF. The rearrangement links TRBV9 to TRBJ2-1; perhaps TRBD1 as D (6 bases). CDR3 length: 16 residues. The germline gives CDR1 SGDLS, CDR2 YYNGEE. V was cut by 3 bases and J by 5 bases, with 18 bases left in between.